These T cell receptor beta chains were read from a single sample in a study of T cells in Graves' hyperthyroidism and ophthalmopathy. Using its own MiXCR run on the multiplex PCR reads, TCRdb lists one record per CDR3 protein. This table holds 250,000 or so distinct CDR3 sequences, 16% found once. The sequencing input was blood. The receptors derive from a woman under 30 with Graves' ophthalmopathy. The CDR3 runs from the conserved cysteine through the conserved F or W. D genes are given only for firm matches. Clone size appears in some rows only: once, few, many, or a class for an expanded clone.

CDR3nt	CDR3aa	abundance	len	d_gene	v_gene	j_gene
TGTGCCACCAGTGATAACCAGGAGGGGTTGTTCTTC	CATSDNQEGLFF	many	12	.	TRBV24-1	TRBJ2-1
TGTGCCAGCAGCCAGCGGGACAGGGGGTCAGCCGGGGAGCTGTTTTTT	CASSQRDRGSAGELFF	.	16	TRBD1	TRBV3-1	TRBJ2-2
TGTGCCAGCAGCTTAGTTTTTGTAAGACAGGGGAGTAGTTCACCCCTCCACTTT	CASSLVFVRQGSSSPLHF	many	18	TRBD1	TRBV7-2	TRBJ1-6
TGTGCCAGCAGCCGAGGTGCCCTAAGTTCAGTCTCTGGAAACACCATATATTTT	CASSRGALSSVSGNTIYF	few	18	.	TRBV4-2	TRBJ1-3
TGTGCCAGCAGTCCCCGCAGGCGGCGACCTGAAGCTTTCTTT	CASSPRRRRPEAFF	many	14	.	TRBV28	TRBJ1-1
TGTGCCAGCAGCCAAGAAGGGGGGGTCCCCGGGGAGCTGTTTTTT	CASSQEGGVPGELFF	.	15	.	TRBV3-1	TRBJ2-2
TGTGCCAGCAGCCGGCGGACTAGCGGGGGCCGATCCACCGGGGAGCTGTTTTTT	CASSRRTSGGRSTGELFF	many	18	TRBD2	TRBV3-1	TRBJ2-2
TGTGCCAGCAGTTTTAGGGGGGTCTGGAACACTGAAGCTTTCTTT	CASSFRGVWNTEAFF	many	15	.	TRBV2	TRBJ1-1
TGTGCCAGCAGTTCACACCGTCGGGGACTAGCGGGAGGAGACAAAAACATTCAGTACTTC	CASSSHRRGLAGGDKNIQYF	many	20	TRBD2	TRBV28	TRBJ2-4
TGCAGCGCGATAACAGGGGTTAACTATGGCTACACCTTC	CSAITGVNYGYTF	many	13	TRBD1	TRBV29-1	TRBJ1-2
TGTGCCAGCACCCTAGGGACAGGGGGGAATATCCAAGAGACCCAGTACTTC	CASTLGTGGNIQETQYF	many	17	TRBD1	TRBV28	TRBJ2-5
TGTGCCAGCAGCCCACTAGCGGGGGGGCCGTTTCCCGATACGCAGTATTTT	CASSPLAGGPFPDTQYF	once	17	TRBD2	TRBV3-1	TRBJ2-3
TGTGCCAGCAGTACAGACATGAACACTGAAGCTTTCTTT	CASSTDMNTEAFF	many	13	.	TRBV6-1	TRBJ1-1
TGTGCCACCAGTGATATCTCCAGGGTTTGCAATCAGCCCCAGCATTTT	CATSDISRVCNQPQHF	many	16	.	TRBV24-1	TRBJ1-5
TGTGCCAGTAGCCTACAGACTAGCAATCAGCCCCAGCATTTT	CASSLQTSNQPQHF	many	14	.	TRBV19	TRBJ1-5
TGCAGTGCTAGAGATCGAGGGGCCCCCTACGAGCAGTACTTC	CSARDRGAPYEQYF	.	14	.	TRBV20-1	TRBJ2-7
TGTGCCAGCAGTGAAGCAAGGGTAGGCTATGGCTACACCTTC	CASSEARVGYGYTF	many	14	.	TRBV6-1	TRBJ1-2
TGTGCCAGCAGCCCCGGTCAGGGACTTCTAGAGACCCAGTACTTC	CASSPGQGLLETQYF	many	15	.	TRBV4-2	TRBJ2-5
TGTGCCAGCAGTAGGGACCTAGTCACAGATACGCAGTATTTT	CASSRDLVTDTQYF	few	14	.	TRBV6-1	TRBJ2-3
TGTGCCAGCAGCCCCGTGGCTACTAGCTCCTATAATTCACCCCTCCACTTT	CASSPVATSSYNSPLHF	many	17	.	TRBV4-2	TRBJ1-6
TGTGCCAGCAGCTCTCGACCGCAGGGGGCACGGAATTCACCCCTCCACTTT	CASSSRPQGARNSPLHF	many	17	TRBD1	TRBV5-6	TRBJ1-6
TGTGCCAGCAGGACGAATCATCAGCCCCAGCATTTT	CASRTNHQPQHF	many	12	.	TRBV28	TRBJ1-5
TGCGCCAGCAGAGGTCCGACAGTCGGAGAGACCCAGTACTTC	CASRGPTVGETQYF	many	14	.	TRBV5-1	TRBJ2-5
TGCAGTGGAAACAGGGGGTCCCACGAGCAGTACTTC	CSGNRGSHEQYF	many	12	TRBD1	TRBV20-1	TRBJ2-7
TGTGCCAGCAGCTTACGATTTCAAAACACCGGGGAGCTGTTTTTT	CASSLRFQNTGELFF	many	15	.	TRBV13	TRBJ2-2
TGTGCCAGCACTGCCGATTCTAGGGGAGTTGACACCTTC	CASTADSRGVDTF	many	13	.	TRBV2	TRBJ1-2
TGTGCCAGCAGCCACGGGACAGGGGGGTCGAGCGGAGAAAAACTGTTTTTT	CASSHGTGGSSGEKLFF	many	17	TRBD1	TRBV13	TRBJ1-4
TGTGCCAGCGGCGGACAGGAAGAGACCCAGTACTTC	CASGGQEETQYF	many	12	TRBD1	TRBV27	TRBJ2-5
TGTGCCAGCAGCCAGACTAGCGGGAGGAAAGAGACCCAGTACTTC	CASSQTSGRKETQYF	.	15	TRBD2	TRBV7-2	TRBJ2-5
TGTGCCAGCAGTCCCGGACAGGGTCTGAACAATCAGCCCCAGCATTTT	CASSPGQGLNNQPQHF	few	16	TRBD1	TRBV6-1	TRBJ1-5
TGTGCCAGCAGCCAAGATTTGTTGACAGGGGGGGATCCGACGAACACCGGGGAGCTGTTTTTT	CASSQDLLTGGDPTNTGELFF	many	21	TRBD1	TRBV14	TRBJ2-2
TGCGCCAGCTCCCCGGGAGGGGAGGCGGCCCAGTACTTC	CASSPGGEAAQYF	few	13	TRBD2	TRBV5-1	TRBJ2-5
TGTGCCAGCAACCCAACGGTGAGGACTAGCGGGGGGGGCCTCTACTACGAGCAGTACTTC	CASNPTVRTSGGGLYYEQYF	.	20	TRBD2	TRBV28	TRBJ2-7
TGTGCCAGCACCCCAGGGGCTGGGGCCAACGTCCTGACTTTC	CASTPGAGANVLTF	many	14	.	TRBV6-1	TRBJ2-6
TGTGCCAGCAGTGACCCCTACGAGCAGTACTTC	CASSDPYEQYF	many	11	.	TRBV2	TRBJ2-7
TGTGCCAGCAGGTTGGGGATAGGCCCTGTCATCGGGGGGCAGTTCTTC	CASRLGIGPVIGGQFF	.	16	.	TRBV7-9	TRBJ2-1
TGCAGTGCTAGCCGGACTAGCGGGATCGATGAGCAGTTCTTC	CSASRTSGIDEQFF	many	14	TRBD2	TRBV20-1	TRBJ2-1
TGTGCCAGCAGCGTAGGAATAACTGGAAACACCATATATTTT	CASSVGITGNTIYF	many	14	.	TRBV9	TRBJ1-3
TGTGCCAGCAGCTCCGCGCCCACAGATACGCAGTATTTT	CASSSAPTDTQYF	many	13	.	TRBV5-6	TRBJ2-3
TGCAGCGCCGAAAGGACTAGCGGGGAGAACACCGGGGAGCTGTTTTTT	CSAERTSGENTGELFF	.	16	TRBD2	TRBV29-1	TRBJ2-2
TGCAGTGCTGACCTTAGCGGGAGGTATGAGCAGTTCTTC	CSADLSGRYEQFF	once	13	TRBD2	TRBV20-1	TRBJ2-1
TGTGCCAGCAAGATAACAGGGGACACTGAAGCTTTCTTT	CASKITGDTEAFF	.	13	TRBD1	TRBV3-1	TRBJ1-1
TGTGCCAGCAGTCCCCTCGGGGGGGGGGGGTACAATGAGCAGTTCTTC	CASSPLGGGGYNEQFF	many	16	TRBD2	TRBV28	TRBJ2-1
TGTGCCAGCAGCCAAGATGGTGAGAGCTCTGGAAACACCATATATTTT	CASSQDGESSGNTIYF	few	16	.	TRBV4-2	TRBJ1-3
TGTGCCAGCAGTTACGGGACAGGGAACAATGAGCAGTTCTTC	CASSYGTGNNEQFF	many	14	TRBD1	TRBV6-2/TRBV6-3	TRBJ2-1
TGTGCCAGCAGCCCCCTAGCGGGAGGTTATGAGCAGTTCTTC	CASSPLAGGYEQFF	.	14	TRBD2	TRBV6-1	TRBJ2-1
TGTGCCTGGAGTACAGGGGTGAACACTGAAGCTTTCTTT	CAWSTGVNTEAFF	many	13	TRBD1	TRBV30	TRBJ1-1